This TCR beta chain was captured by sequencing in a study of identical twins. Overall study findings and caveats: Memory repertoires showed no such pattern, whereas abundant cord blood beta clonotypes carried fewer insertions. Zero-insertion analyses could be partly confounded by invariant MAIT and iNKT cells.

Template switching (which added a universal primer site) was used, and cDNA carried unique molecular identifiers. TCRdb processed the 5' RACE reads anew with MiXCR; each CDR3 protein has one entry. The table shows around 1.7 million distinct CDR3 sequences, with 25% to 35% occurring only once. Comments on this clonotype: Antigen specificity is unknown. Germline is not matched at one junction end, which may reflect a read error.

No donor was unhealthy or non-Caucasian. The CDR3 extends over 12 amino acids. CDR1 and CDR2 (germline): MNHEY, SMNVEV (reference sequence). The chain combines TRBV27 with TRBJ1-2, with 7 bases fitting TRBD1. The clonotype comes from a newborn girl in good health. Sequenced: cord blood. The CDR3 region has the DNA TGTGCCGGCAGTTACCAACAGGGGAGCTACACCTTC. This encodes CAGSYQQGSYTF.